A selection of T cell receptor beta chains follows, all from one sample in a study of blood T cell repertoires in COVID-19. The method was immunoSEQ multiplex PCR; TCRdb's version includes in-frame clones alone and lacks a portion of them. The table lists approximately 31,000 clones, around 86% of them singletons. Input material: peripheral blood. The receptors stem from a woman aged 60-70 years with active COVID-19. CDR3s include the opening cysteine and the closing phenylalanine or tryptophan. A D gene is named only where the DNA matches it firmly. Clone size appears in some rows only: once, few, many, or a class for an expanded clone.

v_call	d_call	j_call	clone_size	cdr3_nt	cdr3_aa
TRBV11-2	TRBD2	TRBJ2-7	NA	TGTGCCAGCAGCTTAGAGAGCGGGGGGGTTAGCGAGCAGTACTTC	CASSLESGGVSEQYF
TRBV5-4	NA	TRBJ2-2	NA	TGTGCCAGCCAGGGAGAGGGGGGGCACGGGGAGCTGTTTTTT	CASQGEGGHGELFF
TRBV5-6	NA	TRBJ2-5	once	TGTGCCAGCAGCTCATGGCTTCGGGGGACGGATCCAGAGACCCAGTACTTC	CASSSWLRGTDPETQYF
TRBV2	NA	TRBJ2-5	NA	TGTGCCACCCAGAAGGCCGAGGGGACCCAGTACTTC	CATQKAEGTQYF
TRBV7-2	NA	TRBJ1-2	NA	TGTGCCAGCAGCTTAGGTTTTTCGCAGGGGTCGGGCTACACCTTC	CASSLGFSQGSGYTF
TRBV2	NA	TRBJ2-7	NA	TGTGCCAGCAACCCCCTCGAGTATCACGAGCAGTACTTC	CASNPLEYHEQYF
TRBV15	NA	TRBJ2-5	NA	TGTGCCACCAGCAGAGGAAAGGAGGGGCAGTACTTC	CATSRGKEGQYF
TRBV24-1	TRBD1	TRBJ1-5	NA	TGTGCCACCAGTCACGGGACAGGGAATAGCAATCAGCCCCAGCATTTT	CATSHGTGNSNQPQHF
TRBV14	NA	TRBJ1-2	few	TGTGCCAGCAGCTACGGACAGAACTATGGCTACACCTTC	CASSYGQNYGYTF
TRBV29-1	TRBD1	TRBJ2-7	NA	TGCAGCGTTGAAGAAGGACAGGGGGTTGAGCAGTACTTC	CSVEEGQGVEQYF
TRBV15	NA	TRBJ1-5	NA	TGTGCCACCAGCCGGACAGTTCCTCATCAGCCCCAGCATTTT	CATSRTVPHQPQHF
TRBV6-5	TRBD1	TRBJ1-5	NA	TGTGCCAGCCGAAATAGGACAGGGAACAATCAGCCCCAGCATTTT	CASRNRTGNNQPQHF
TRBV4-1	TRBD1	TRBJ2-7	NA	TGCGCCAGCAGCCAGGCGGGGACAGGGCACAACGAGCAGTACTTC	CASSQAGTGHNEQYF
TRBV5-1	NA	TRBJ2-4	NA	TGCGCCAGCAGCTTGGAACACGGGGGGCCTGCCAAAAACATTCAGTACTTC	CASSLEHGGPAKNIQYF
TRBV10-1	NA	TRBJ2-1	NA	TGCGCCAGCAGTGAGTTTCGAGCGGGCAAGAACAATGAGCAGTTCTTC	CASSEFRAGKNNEQFF
TRBV5-1	NA	TRBJ1-4	NA	TGCGCCAGCAGCTTGGCTGGACACCTACCTGAAAAACTGTTTTTT	CASSLAGHLPEKLFF
TRBV5-1	NA	TRBJ2-3	NA	TGCGCCAGCAGCCAAAGACAGAGCACAGATACGCAGTATTTT	CASSQRQSTDTQYF
TRBV4-2	NA	TRBJ2-2	medium-sized	TGTGCCAGCTCGGACAGAACGGCCGGGGAGCTGTTTTTT	CASSDRTAGELFF
TRBV5-4	TRBD1	TRBJ1-3	NA	TGTGCCAGCAGCTCGATCGGGACAGCTGGAAACACCATATATTTT	CASSSIGTAGNTIYF
TRBV28	NA	TRBJ2-3	NA	TGTGCCAGCAGTTTCTCGGCGACTAGCACAGATACGCAGTATTTT	CASSFSATSTDTQYF
TRBV19	NA	TRBJ2-2	NA	TGTGCCAGTAGTACCCTCGGGACTGCGAACACCGGGGAGCTGTTTTTT	CASSTLGTANTGELFF
TRBV5-1	NA	TRBJ2-1	NA	TGCGCCAGCAGCTTGCCCGGCTACAATGAGCAGTTCTTC	CASSLPGYNEQFF
TRBV20-1	TRBD1	TRBJ1-5	NA	TGCAGTGCTAGTCCCGGGACAGTCAATCAGCCCCAGCATTTT	CSASPGTVNQPQHF
TRBV5-4	NA	TRBJ2-1	once	TGTGCCAGCAGCGGGGGCGGGGGAAATGAGCAGTTCTTC	CASSGGGGNEQFF
TRBV10-3	TRBD2	TRBJ2-3	once	TGTGCCATCAGTGAGTCGCCCCCACTAGCGGACGTTACAGATACGCAGTATTTT	CAISESPPLADVTDTQYF
TRBV11-3	TRBD2	TRBJ2-2	NA	TGTGCCAGCAGCCCTGACATCGGGAGGGAGGCCGGGGAGCTGTTTTTT	CASSPDIGREAGELFF
TRBV20-1	NA	TRBJ1-1	NA	TGCAGTGCTAGAGTAACAGTAGAAGCTTTCTTT	CSARVTVEAFF
TRBV7-9	TRBD2	TRBJ2-2	NA	TGTGCCAGCAGCTTTGCTAGCGGGAGGAGTTCCGACACCGGGGAGCTGTTTTTT	CASSFASGRSSDTGELFF
TRBV7-2	TRBD2	TRBJ2-2	NA	TGTGCCAGCAGCTTAGCGTCCCCACTAGCGGGAAACACCGGGGAGCTGTTTTTT	CASSLASPLAGNTGELFF
TRBV29-1	TRBD2	TRBJ2-5	NA	TGCAGCGTTGAGGCTAGCGGGAGGGTCCAAGAGACCCAGTACTTC	CSVEASGRVQETQYF
TRBV5-1	NA	TRBJ2-3	once	TGCGCCAGCAGCTCGACATTCGCAGATACGCAGTATTTT	CASSSTFADTQYF
TRBV7-2	TRBD1	TRBJ2-7	NA	TGTGCCAGCAGCTTAGTTGGGACAGGCTACGAGCAGTACTTC	CASSLVGTGYEQYF
TRBV28	TRBD1	TRBJ2-7	NA	TGTGCCAGCAGTTTTAGACAGGGGGTTGCCTACGAGCAGTACTTC	CASSFRQGVAYEQYF
TRBV6-5	TRBD1	TRBJ1-1	NA	TGTGCCAGCAGAGTGGACAGGGGAAACACTGAAGCTTTCTTT	CASRVDRGNTEAFF
TRBV7-9	TRBD2	TRBJ2-1	NA	TGTGCCAGCAGCTTCCGACTAGCGGGAGGTTGGGATGAGCAGTTCTTC	CASSFRLAGGWDEQFF
TRBV28	NA	TRBJ1-3	NA	TGTGCCAGCAGTCCCCGGTCATGGTACTCTGGAAACACCATATATTTT	CASSPRSWYSGNTIYF
TRBV27	TRBD1	TRBJ2-6	NA	TGTGCCAGCAGTCCGACAGGGTCTGGGGCCAACGTCCTGACTTTC	CASSPTGSGANVLTF
TRBV3-1/TRBV3-2	NA	TRBJ2-6	NA	TGTGCCAGCAGCCCCCTCCGTCGTTCCGGGGCCAACGTCCTGACTTTC	CASSPLRRSGANVLTF
TRBV25-1	TRBD1	TRBJ2-1	NA	TGTGCCAGCAGTGAATACGGGGCCAGGGGGAATGAGCAGTTCTTC	CASSEYGARGNEQFF
TRBV6-5	NA	TRBJ1-2	NA	TGTGCCAGCAGTTACCTGGACAGCCGGTATGGCTACACCTTC	CASSYLDSRYGYTF
TRBV9	NA	TRBJ2-4	NA	TGTGCCAGCAGCGCAGGCGGAAGGCTAGGGGACATTCAGTACTTC	CASSAGGRLGDIQYF
TRBV2	TRBD1	TRBJ1-2	NA	TGTGCCAGCAGTGACCGACAGGGCATCTATGGCTACACCTTC	CASSDRQGIYGYTF